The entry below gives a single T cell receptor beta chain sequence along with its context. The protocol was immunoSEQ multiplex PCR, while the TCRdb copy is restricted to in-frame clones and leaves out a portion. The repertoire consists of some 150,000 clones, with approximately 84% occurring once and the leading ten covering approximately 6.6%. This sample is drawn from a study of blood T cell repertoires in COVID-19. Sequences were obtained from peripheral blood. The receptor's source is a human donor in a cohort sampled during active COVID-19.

The CDR3 region is CASNPTGRMTEAFF. CDR3 nucleotide sequence: TGTGCCAGCAACCCGACAGGGCGAATGACTGAAGCTTTCTTT. The chain employs TRBV28 and TRBJ1-1, with 7 bases fitting TRBD1. This CDR3 is built from 14 residues. V gave up 7 bases and J gave up 5 bases; unmatched junction bases: 10. Germline CDR1 is MDHEN and CDR2 is SYDVKM.